The 2 T cell receptor beta chains given below trace back to one sample, sequenced in a study of shared clonotypes between healthy human individuals (dated by TCRdb to about 2020). Library creation used the immunoSEQ multiplex PCR assay. Imported from immuneACCESS, the table was reduced by TCRdb to in-frame sequences with V and J called. These copies leave out some clones; in studies compared against another copy, an unresolved V gene accounts for under half, and the cause of the remainder is not known. The sample table shows about 87,000 clones, and 40% to 55% are seen once. The ten largest clones take up about 14% of the sample. Source material: PBMCs. The receptors derive from a middle-aged woman in good health. Some clones in this sample may be carry-over from other donors' samples.

In this sample, this clone turned up many times. This chain uses TRBV6-1 with TRBJ2-2, with 9 bases lining up with TRBD1. Unmatched junction bases numbered 6, after V lost 5 bases and J lost 5 bases. This CDR3 is built from 15 residues. The germline V gene has CDR1 MNHNS and CDR2 SASEGT. In nucleotides, the CDR3 is TGTGCCAGCAGTAGAACAGGGGGCTCTACCGGGGAGCTGTTTTTT. Encoded protein: CASSRTGGSTGELFF.

This clone was seen only a few times. The chain has TRBV2 and TRBJ2-5; D uncertain. From germline, CDR1 is SNHLY and CDR2 FYNNEI. V lost 6 bases to trimming and J lost 1 base, with 9 bases between them. CDR3 size: 13 residues. This CDR3 reads CASRPTPQETQYF. The CDR3 nucleotides read TGTGCCAGCAGGCCAACGCCCCAAGAGACCCAGTACTTC. Full variable domain (missing parts from reference TRBV2 and TRBJ2-5): EPEVTQTPSHQVTQMGQEVILRCVPISNHLYFYWYRQILGQKVEFLVSFYNNEISEKSEIFDDQFSVERPDGSNFTLKIRSTKLEDSAMYFCASRPTPQETQYFGPGTRLLVL.